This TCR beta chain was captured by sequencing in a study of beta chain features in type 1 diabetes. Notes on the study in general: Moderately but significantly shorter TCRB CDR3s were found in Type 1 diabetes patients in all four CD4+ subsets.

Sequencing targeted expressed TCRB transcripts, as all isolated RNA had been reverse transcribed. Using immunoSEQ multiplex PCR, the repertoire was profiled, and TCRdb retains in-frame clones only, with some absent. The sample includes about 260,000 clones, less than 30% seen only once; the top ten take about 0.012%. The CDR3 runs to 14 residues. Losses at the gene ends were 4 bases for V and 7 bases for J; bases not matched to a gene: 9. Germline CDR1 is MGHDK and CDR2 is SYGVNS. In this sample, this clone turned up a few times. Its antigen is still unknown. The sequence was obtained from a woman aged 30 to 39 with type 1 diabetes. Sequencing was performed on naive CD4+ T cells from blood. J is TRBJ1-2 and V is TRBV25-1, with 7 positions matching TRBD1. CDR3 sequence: CASSGLTGSAGYTF. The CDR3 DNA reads TGTGCCAGCAGTGGATTGACAGGGTCCGCTGGCTACACCTTC.